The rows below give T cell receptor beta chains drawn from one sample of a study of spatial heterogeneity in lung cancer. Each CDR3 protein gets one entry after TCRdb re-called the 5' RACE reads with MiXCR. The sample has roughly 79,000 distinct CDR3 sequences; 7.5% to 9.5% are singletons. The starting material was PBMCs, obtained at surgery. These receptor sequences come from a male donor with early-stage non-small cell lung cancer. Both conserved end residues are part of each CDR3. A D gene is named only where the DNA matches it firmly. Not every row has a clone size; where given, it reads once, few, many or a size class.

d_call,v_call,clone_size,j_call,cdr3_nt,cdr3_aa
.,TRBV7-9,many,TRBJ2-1,TGTGCCAGCAGCTTAGGGCCCTACAATGAGCAGTTCTTC,CASSLGPYNEQFF
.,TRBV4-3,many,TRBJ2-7,TGCGCCAGCAGCCAAGCTTGGGGGCACGAGCAGTACTTC,CASSQAWGHEQYF
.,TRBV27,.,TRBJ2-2,TGTGCCACCCTTCGGGAGTCTGGCACCGGGGAGCTGTTTTTT,CATLRESGTGELFF
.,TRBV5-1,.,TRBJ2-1,TGCGCCAGCAGCCACGGAGTGGCCAATGAGCAGTTCTTC,CASSHGVANEQFF
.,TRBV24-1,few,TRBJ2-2,TGTGCCACCAGTGACTCAGTGGTGAACACCGGGGAGCTGTTTTTT,CATSDSVVNTGELFF
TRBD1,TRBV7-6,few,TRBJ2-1,TGTGCCAGCAGCCCCGGGACAGTCGAGCAGTTCTTC,CASSPGTVEQFF
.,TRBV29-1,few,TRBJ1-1,TGCAGCGTTGGTTCACTGAACACTGAAGCTTTCTTT,CSVGSLNTEAFF
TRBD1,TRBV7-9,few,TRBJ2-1,TGTGCCAGCAGCTGGGCGGGACAGGGGGCGTCCAATGAGCAGTTCTTC,CASSWAGQGASNEQFF
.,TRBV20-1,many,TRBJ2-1,TGCAGTGCTAGGGTAGGGGGTACCTACAATGAGCAGTTCTTC,CSARVGGTYNEQFF
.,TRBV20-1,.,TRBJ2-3,TGCAGTGCTAGGAGTGGAGATACGCAGTATTTT,CSARSGDTQYF
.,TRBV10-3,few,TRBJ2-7,TGTGCCATCAGTGACCAACTAACAGGGTCCTACGAGCAGTACTTC,CAISDQLTGSYEQYF
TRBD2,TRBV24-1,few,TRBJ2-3,TGTGCCACCAGTGCCCCACGACCGGGACTAGCACCAGATACGCAGTATTTT,CATSAPRPGLAPDTQYF
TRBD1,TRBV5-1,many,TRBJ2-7,TGCGCCAGCAGCTTGCACCTGACAGGGGACGAGCAGTACTTC,CASSLHLTGDEQYF
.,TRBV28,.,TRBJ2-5,TGTGCCAGCGGTGCCACGGAGACCCAGTACTTC,CASGATETQYF
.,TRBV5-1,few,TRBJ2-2,TGCGCCAGCAGCCGGGGGGACAGGAGTCCCACCGGGGAGCTGTTTTTT,CASSRGDRSPTGELFF
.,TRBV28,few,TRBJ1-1,TGTGCCAGCAGTTGGGTAGGGTGGCGCCTCCAGACGGGGAACACTGAAGCTTTCTTT,CASSWVGWRLQTGNTEAFF
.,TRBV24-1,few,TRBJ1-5,TGTGCCACCTGGGACGTTAGCAATCAGCCCCAGCATTTT,CATWDVSNQPQHF
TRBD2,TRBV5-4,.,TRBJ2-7,TGTGCCAGCAGCTTTCGACTAGCGGGGGACCCCTACGAGCAGTACTTC,CASSFRLAGDPYEQYF
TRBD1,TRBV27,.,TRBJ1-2,TGTGCCAGCAGTTTAGGGACAGGGCCATTCAACTATGGCTACACCTTC,CASSLGTGPFNYGYTF
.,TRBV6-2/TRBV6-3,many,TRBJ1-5,TGTGCCAGCAGCCTCCGGGGCCAAGGGCCCCAGCATTTT,CASSLRGQGPQHF
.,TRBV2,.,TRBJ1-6,TGTGCCAGCAGTGGGGACACACCTGGGAATTCACCCCTCCACTTT,CASSGDTPGNSPLHF
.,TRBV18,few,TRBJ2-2,TGTGCCAGCTCACCACTAGACAGGACTTCGGCCGGGGAGCTGTTTTTT,CASSPLDRTSAGELFF
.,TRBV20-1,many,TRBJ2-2,TGCAGTGCTCCCGGCGGCAGGGGAGAACCCGGGGAGCTGTTTTTT,CSAPGGRGEPGELFF
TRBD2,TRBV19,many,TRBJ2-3,TGTGCCAGTAGTATATGGACGAGGAGCGGGATGGCAGATACGCAGTATTTT,CASSIWTRSGMADTQYF
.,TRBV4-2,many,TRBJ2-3,TGTGCCAGCAGCCAAGATGGGCAGACTAGCACAGATACGCAGTATTTT,CASSQDGQTSTDTQYF
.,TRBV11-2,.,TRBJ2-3,TGTGCCAGCAGCGAGCTGGAGGGGGCGACTAGCACAGATACGCAGTATTTT,CASSELEGATSTDTQYF
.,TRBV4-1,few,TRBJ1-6,TGCGCCAGCAGCCAAGAGGCCAGAGCCTTTGGATCACCCCTCCACTTT,CASSQEARAFGSPLHF
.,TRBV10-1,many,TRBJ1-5,TGCGCCAGCAGCCTGGGGCGTTCAGGCAATCAGCCCCAGCATTTT,CASSLGRSGNQPQHF
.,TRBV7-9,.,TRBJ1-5,TGTGCCAGCAGCTCCGCCCTGGGGCCCCAGCATTTT,CASSSALGPQHF
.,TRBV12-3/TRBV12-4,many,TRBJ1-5,TGTGCCAGCAGTTTTGCAGGGAGCAATCAGCCCCAGCATTTT,CASSFAGSNQPQHF
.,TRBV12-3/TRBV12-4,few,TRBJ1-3,TGTGCCAGCAGCCAAATCTCTGGAAACACCATATATTTT,CASSQISGNTIYF
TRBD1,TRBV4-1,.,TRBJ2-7,TGCGCCAGCAGCCACTTACCGGGACAGGGGGCTTACGAGCAGTACTTC,CASSHLPGQGAYEQYF
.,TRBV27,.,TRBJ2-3,TGTGCCAGTTCGGCCGGTTTTCGCACAGATACGCAGTATTTT,CASSAGFRTDTQYF
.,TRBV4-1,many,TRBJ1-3,TGCGCCAGCAGCCAAGGCCCTAGGGTCTCTGGAAACACCATATATTTT,CASSQGPRVSGNTIYF
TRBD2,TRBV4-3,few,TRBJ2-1,TGCGCCAGCAGCCACTTAGCGGGATCGGTGGATGAGCAGTTCTTC,CASSHLAGSVDEQFF
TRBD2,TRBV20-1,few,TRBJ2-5,TGCAGTGCTAGAGCCCGAGACTTACTAGCGGGAGAGATACGGGAGACCCAGTACTTC,CSARARDLLAGEIRETQYF